The rows below give T cell receptor beta chains drawn from one sample of a study of shared T cell receptors in the human thymus. Assay used: immunoSEQ multiplex PCR; TCRdb lists only in-frame clones, some missing. This table has 640,000 or so clones, approximately 89% appearing once. Separately, the same data were catalogued under a study of human thymus T cells.

Sequenced: thymocytes. These receptor sequences come from a boy in the first two years of life with a congenital heart defect. CDR3s include the opening cysteine and the closing phenylalanine or tryptophan. The D gene is left open where the match is weak. Only part of the rows carry a size: once, few, many, or a class if the clone is expanded.

CDR3aa,CDR3nt,abundance,v_gene,len,j_gene,d_gene
CASSSGQTREAFF,TGCGCCAGCAGCTCGGGACAGACGCGTGAGGCTTTCTTT,-,TRBV5-1,13,TRBJ1-1,TRBD1
CASSASRTSGRPYEQYF,TGTGCCAGCAGCGCATCGAGGACTAGCGGGAGACCCTACGAGCAGTACTTC,-,TRBV7-2,17,TRBJ2-7,TRBD2
CASSLTGLAEVYYEQYF,TGTGCCAGCAGCTTAACGGGGCTAGCGGAAGTATATTACGAGCAGTACTTC,once,TRBV7-3,17,TRBJ2-7,TRBD2
CASSVRSDDRAVNEKLFF,TGTGCCAGCAGCGTCCGGTCTGATGACAGGGCGGTCAATGAAAAACTGTTTTTT,once,TRBV9,18,TRBJ1-4,TRBD1
CASSLSDRLLPFANTEAFF,TGTGCCAGCAGCTTATCGGACAGACTCCTACCCTTCGCGAACACTGAAGCTTTCTTT,-,TRBV7-8,19,TRBJ1-1,-
CASSLATSGATGELFF,TGTGCCAGCAGCTTAGCAACTAGCGGGGCAACCGGGGAGCTGTTTTTT,-,TRBV7-7,16,TRBJ2-2,TRBD2
CASSQEGLAGGGGYSTDTQYF,TGCGCCAGCAGCCAAGAGGGGCTAGCGGGAGGAGGAGGGTATAGCACAGATACGCAGTATTTT,-,TRBV4-1,21,TRBJ2-3,TRBD2
CASSGPPPSSREQYF,TGTGCCAGCAGCGGACCTCCGCCCTCATCTAGGGAGCAGTACTTC,-,TRBV9,15,TRBJ2-7,-
CARSFGRERLPDYEQYF,TGTGCCAGAAGCTTCGGGCGGGAAAGGTTGCCTGACTACGAGCAGTACTTC,-,TRBV5-3,17,TRBJ2-7,-
CASSLAGETSVSYEQYF,TGTGCCAGCAGCTTAGCGGGGGAGACTAGCGTCTCCTACGAGCAGTACTTC,-,TRBV7-2,17,TRBJ2-7,TRBD2
CASGLGDRAEAFF,TGTGCTAGTGGTTTGGGGGACAGGGCTGAAGCTTTCTTT,-,TRBV12-5,13,TRBJ1-1,TRBD1
CASSLASGVTDTQYF,TGTGCCAGCAGCTTAGCTAGCGGGGTCACAGATACGCAGTATTTT,-,TRBV7-6,15,TRBJ2-3,TRBD2
CASSLRAGIEETQYF,TGTGCCAGCAGCTTAAGGGCAGGGATAGAAGAGACCCAGTACTTC,-,TRBV7-9,15,TRBJ2-5,-
CASNRIRGSSTDTQYF,TGTGCCAGCAATCGTATCAGGGGTTCATCCACAGATACGCAGTATTTT,-,TRBV28,16,TRBJ2-3,-
CASSLAADREHYNSPLHF,TGCGCCAGCAGCTTGGCCGCGGACAGGGAACACTATAATTCCCCCCTCCACTTT,-,TRBV5-1,18,TRBJ1-6,TRBD1
CASSPHPASTMNTEAFF,TGTGCCAGCAGCCCCCACCCGGCCTCTACTATGAACACTGAAGCTTTCTTT,-,TRBV9,17,TRBJ1-1,-
CASSLWRGAKTQYF,TGTGCCAGCAGCTTATGGCGGGGGGCGAAGACCCAGTACTTC,-,TRBV7-2,14,TRBJ2-5,TRBD2
CASSLGTVVGELFF,TGCGCCAGCAGCTTGGGGACAGTGGTAGGGGAGCTGTTTTTT,-,TRBV5-1,14,TRBJ2-2,-
CASSEADSTYEQYF,TGTGCCAGCAGTGAAGCAGACAGTACCTACGAGCAGTACTTC,-,TRBV6-1,14,TRBJ2-7,-
CAISGTGEETQYF,TGTGCCATCAGTGGGACAGGGGAAGAGACCCAGTACTTC,-,TRBV10-3,13,TRBJ2-5,TRBD1
CASSPGTSGGAETQYF,TGTGCCAGCAGCCCCGGGACTAGCGGGGGGGCAGAGACCCAGTACTTC,-,TRBV21-1,16,TRBJ2-5,-
CASSKHPRRTALNEKLFF,TGTGCCAGCAGTAAGCACCCGCGCAGGACAGCCTTAAATGAAAAACTGTTTTTT,-,TRBV28,18,TRBJ1-4,-
CAISGVMDRGGYEQYF,TGTGCCATCAGTGGCGTTATGGACAGGGGTGGATACGAGCAGTACTTC,-,TRBV10-3,16,TRBJ2-7,TRBD1
CASTRDRSNTEAFF,TGTGCCAGCACCCGGGACAGGTCGAACACTGAAGCTTTCTTT,-,TRBV6-5,14,TRBJ1-1,TRBD1
CASSPDTDAYQETQYF,TGTGCCAGCTCACCCGATACAGACGCTTACCAAGAGACCCAGTACTTC,-,TRBV18,16,TRBJ2-5,-
CAAGDFYEQYF,TGTGCCGCCGGGGACTTTTACGAGCAGTACTTC,-,TRBV15,11,TRBJ2-7,-
CASSSGGSNTGELFF,TGTGCCAGCAGTTCAGGGGGCTCGAACACCGGGGAGCTGTTTTTT,-,TRBV6-4,15,TRBJ2-2,TRBD1
CASSLVGGGQDTGELFF,TGTGCCAGCAGTTTGGTGGGCGGGGGGCAGGACACCGGGGAGCTGTTTTTT,-,TRBV28,17,TRBJ2-2,TRBD2
CASSRNGQGAYEQYF,TGTGCCAGCAGCCGTAATGGACAGGGAGCCTACGAGCAGTACTTC,-,TRBV11-1,15,TRBJ2-7,TRBD1
CASSERDSYEQYF,TGTGCCAGCAGTGAACGGGACTCCTACGAGCAGTACTTC,once,TRBV6-1,13,TRBJ2-7,-
CSVDRLGQRNYGYTF,TGCAGCGTTGACCGTCTGGGACAGCGTAACTATGGCTACACCTTC,few,TRBV29-1,15,TRBJ1-2,TRBD1
CASSVEISAGEETEAFF,TGTGCCAGCAGCGTAGAGATTTCGGCCGGGGAGGAGACTGAAGCTTTCTTT,-,TRBV9,17,TRBJ1-1,-
CASSEGLAEIVYEQYF,TGTGCCAGCAGTGAAGGACTAGCGGAGATCGTTTATGAGCAGTACTTC,-,TRBV6-1,16,TRBJ2-7,TRBD2
CASSPAGGPEEQYF,TGTGCCAGCAGTCCAGCGGGAGGGCCGGAAGAGCAGTACTTC,-,TRBV28,14,TRBJ2-7,TRBD2
CASSLTISKNIQYF,TGTGCCAGCAGCTTGACAATATCCAAAAACATTCAGTACTTC,-,TRBV7-2,14,TRBJ2-4,-
CASSPRWDRPYEQYF,TGTGCCAGCTCACCACGCTGGGACAGACCCTACGAGCAGTACTTC,-,TRBV18,15,TRBJ2-7,TRBD1
CASSILPGGQLDSNQPQHF,TGTGCCAGTAGTATATTGCCCGGGGGACAGTTGGATAGCAATCAGCCCCAGCATTTT,once,TRBV19,19,TRBJ1-5,TRBD1
CASSQGDNEQFF,TGTGCCAGCAGCCAAGGAGACAATGAGCAGTTCTTC,-,TRBV14,12,TRBJ2-1,-
CASSLDGHQETQYF,TGTGCCAGCAGCTTAGATGGACATCAAGAGACCCAGTACTTC,-,TRBV11-2,14,TRBJ2-5,-